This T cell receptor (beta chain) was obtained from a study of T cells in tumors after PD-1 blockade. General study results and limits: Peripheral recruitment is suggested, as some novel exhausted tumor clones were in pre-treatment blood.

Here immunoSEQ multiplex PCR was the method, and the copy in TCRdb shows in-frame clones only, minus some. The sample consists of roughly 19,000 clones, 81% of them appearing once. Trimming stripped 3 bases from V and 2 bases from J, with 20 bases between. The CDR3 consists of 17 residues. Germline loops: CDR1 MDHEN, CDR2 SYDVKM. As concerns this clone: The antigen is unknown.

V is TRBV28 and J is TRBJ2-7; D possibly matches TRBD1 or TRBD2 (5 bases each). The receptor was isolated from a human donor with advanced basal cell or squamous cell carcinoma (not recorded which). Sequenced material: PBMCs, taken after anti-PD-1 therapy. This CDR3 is CASSFVRGGSFTYEQYF. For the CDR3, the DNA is TGTGCCAGCAGTTTTGTTCGTGGGGGAAGTTTCACCTACGAGCAGTACTTC. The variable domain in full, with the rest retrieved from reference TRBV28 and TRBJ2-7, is DVKVTQSSRYLVKRTGEKVFLECVQDMDHENMFWYRQDPGLGLRLIYFSYDVKMKEKGDIPEGYSVSREKKERFSLILESASTNQTSMYLCASSFVRGGSFTYEQYFGPGTRLTVT.